The 30 T cell receptor beta chains below were found in one sample sequenced in a study of shared clonotypes between healthy human individuals. Naive CD8 cells lacked CD45RO and underwent positive selection for CCR7, leaving out terminally differentiated effector memory CD45RA+ cells. Libraries were prepared by immunoSEQ multiplex PCR; TCRdb keeps only in-frame clonotypes and omits some of them. This repertoire shows hundreds of thousands of clones, 95% to 97% found once; its top ten account for 0.11%. Sequencing input: naive CD8+ T cells sorted from blood. Receptors originate from a woman under 40 in good health.

DNA for the CDR3: TGTGCCAGCAGCTTGGGGGTGGCCCGGCAGTACTTC. Translating it yields CASSLGVARQYF. V and J are TRBV5-8 and TRBJ2-7; D gene unclear. CDR3 length: 12 residues. V was pared by 0 bases and J by 9 bases, with 10 bases between. Germline loops: CDR1 SGHTS, CDR2 YDEGEE.

The CDR3 DNA reads TGTGCCAGCAGACACAACAGGGACTACAATGAGCAGTTCTTC. Its translation: CASRHNRDYNEQFF. The rearrangement uses TRBV5-4 and TRBJ2-1; D possibly corresponds to TRBD1 (6 bases). V dropped 5 bases and J dropped 3 bases, with 12 bases sitting between them. The CDR3 covers 14 residues. Germline CDR1 and CDR2: SGHNT and YYREEE (reference sequence).

This sequence joins TRBV5-6 and TRBJ1-1; 7 nucleotides align to TRBD1. V was pared by 6 bases and J by 8 bases, with 4 bases of the junction left unmatched. Germline lookup yields CDR1 SGHDT and CDR2 YYEEEE. The CDR3 is 11 residues long. The CDR3 DNA reads TGTGCCAGCACCCTGACAGGGGAAGCTTTCTTT. Encoded protein: CASTLTGEAFF.

V gene TRBV19 combines with J gene TRBJ2-7; D is uncertain. Germline loops: CDR1 LNHDA, CDR2 SQIVND (reference sequence). This CDR3 comprises 12 residues. The V gene lost 7 bases and the J gene lost 2 bases, with 9 bases spanning the gap. The CDR3 region is CASTLLPYEQYF. CDR3 bases: TGTGCCAGTACCCTTCTCCCCTACGAGCAGTACTTC.

The rearrangement uses TRBV6-5 and TRBJ1-6; D unresolved. The CDR3 runs to 13 residues. CDR1 is MNHEY, CDR2 SVGAGI, per germline. Trimming shortened V by 5 bases and J by 9 bases, and 11 bases separated the two germline ends. This chain's CDR3 is CASSDGNSSPLHF. The CDR3 nucleotides read TGTGCCAGCAGTGACGGGAACAGTTCACCCCTCCACTTT.

Of note for this clone: Other DNA variants within this sample encode the same CDR3. The rearrangement links TRBV14 to TRBJ2-2; the match to TRBD2 covers 7 bases. CDR1 is SGHDN and CDR2 is FVKESK in the germline V gene. The junction had 3 bases not matched to a gene; V was cut back by 1 base and J by 4 bases. This CDR3 has 15 amino acids. The CDR3 DNA sequence: TGTGCCAGCAGCCAAGTAGGCGGGGGCACCGGGGAGCTGTTTTTT. Translating it yields CASSQVGGGTGELFF.

The V call is TRBV5-6, the J call TRBJ2-1; TRBD2 matches 10 bases. The germline V gene encodes CDR1 SGHDT and CDR2 YYEEEE. Trimming removed 2 bases from V and 7 bases from J; junction bases left unmatched: 6. The CDR3 sequence is 15 residues long. The chain's CDR3 is CASSFLAGEVNEQFF. The DNA of the CDR3 is TGTGCCAGCAGCTTCCTAGCGGGAGAAGTAAATGAGCAGTTCTTC.

This clone was found once. In DNA, the CDR3 is TGTGCCAGCAGCTTAAACCCTCCCCCGGAAATTCAGTACTTC. Translation: CASSLNPPPEIQYF. The rearrangement joins TRBV7-8 to TRBJ2-4, with no clear D. The ends were cut back, 2 bases at V and 10 bases at J, with 15 bases in the middle. This CDR3 is 14 amino acids long. Germline V lookup: CDR1 SGHVS, CDR2 FQNEAQ.

This clone was recorded only once. The chain combines TRBV27 with TRBJ2-5, with 7 bases matching TRBD2. Trimming cost V 8 bases and J 12 bases; bases outside gene matches: 9. CDR1 MNHEY and CDR2 SMNVEV come from the germline V gene (reference sequence). The CDR3 is made up of 11 amino acids. CDR3 in DNA: TGTGCCAGCCTTTTCCGCGGGAGTGAGTACTTC. Translation gives CASLFRGSEYF.

The chain has TRBV7-9 and TRBJ2-1; 13 bases map to TRBD2. The trim removed 5 bases at V and 8 bases at J, leaving 6 bases unmatched. Germline V gene data show CDR1 as SEHNR and CDR2 as FQNEAQ (reference sequence). The CDR3 spans 15 residues. The CDR3 DNA sequence: TGTGCCAGCAGCCTAGGACTAGCGGGAGAGGATGAGCAGTTCTTC. Its translation is CASSLGLAGEDEQFF.

V and J are TRBV18 and TRBJ1-2; 11 bases are a match to TRBD1. Germline CDR1 reads KGHSH; CDR2 reads LQKENI. The V segment lost 2 bases and the J segment 8 bases; nucleotides outside the gene matches: 4. The length of the CDR3 is 14 residues. Here the CDR3 reads CASSPGQGANGYTF. The CDR3 coding sequence is TGTGCCAGCTCACCAGGACAGGGGGCAAACGGCTACACCTTC.

The chain uses TRBV27 and TRBJ1-1; D gene ambiguous. CDR3 length equals 12 residues. The ends were cut back, 4 bases at V and 8 bases at J, with 11 bases in the middle. Per germline, CDR1 MNHEY and CDR2 SMNVEV (reference sequence). CDR3 DNA sequence: TGTGCCAGCAGTTATGCGGGTACCGAAGCTTTCTTT. Translating it yields CASSYAGTEAFF.

The chain is built from TRBV6-6 and TRBJ2-7; 10 bases agree with TRBD2. Looked up from germline, CDR1 is MNHNY and CDR2 is SVGAGI (reference sequence). The CDR3 consists of 13 residues. The junction had 2 bases not matched to a gene; V was cut back by 6 bases and J by 3 bases. The CDR3 is CASSWTSGYEQYF. The DNA for the CDR3 is TGTGCCAGCAGCTGGACTAGCGGCTACGAGCAGTACTTC.

V and J are TRBV29-1 and TRBJ1-5; D gene ambiguous. The CDR3 is made up of 14 amino acids. CDR1 and CDR2 from the germline V gene are SQVTM and ANQGSEA. The V gene lost 1 base and the J gene lost 0 bases, with 7 bases spanning the gap. The CDR3 is CSVEGVTSNQPQHF. DNA for the CDR3: TGCAGCGTTGAAGGGGTAACTAGCAATCAGCCCCAGCATTTT.

V and J are TRBV4-1 and TRBJ2-1; the match to TRBD2 covers 7 bases. Per germline, CDR1 MGHRA and CDR2 YSYEKL. This CDR3 contains 13 residues. The V gene end was trimmed by 4 bases and the J gene end by 3 bases; junction bases not matched to a gene: 0. The CDR3 bases are TGCGCCAGCAGCCGGACTAGCTACAATGAGCAGTTCTTC. Translated, it gives CASSRTSYNEQFF.

The V call is TRBV7-9, the J call TRBJ2-7; TRBD2 is a possible D gene (5 bases). Trimming removed 5 bases from V and 5 bases from J, with 19 bases in between. The CDR3 spans 15 residues. CDR1 and CDR2 from the germline V gene are SEHNR and FQNEAQ (reference sequence). The CDR3 DNA sequence: TGTGCCAGCAGCCCCGTTGTCGAGGGTCCGGACGAGCAGTACTTC. As protein: CASSPVVEGPDEQYF.

The chain joins TRBV9 to TRBJ2-5, with D maybe TRBD1 (5 bases). This CDR3 has 14 amino acids. In germline, CDR1 is SGDLS, CDR2 YYNGEE. V was shortened by 4 bases and J by 4 bases, with 14 bases between the two germline ends. The CDR3 protein is CASSPQRGGETQYF. The DNA for the CDR3 is TGTGCCAGCAGCCCTCAAAGGGGTGGAGAGACCCAGTACTTC.

The chain links TRBV29-1 to TRBJ1-2; the D is unclear. The CDR3 is 13 amino acids. V lost 4 bases and J 4 bases, leaving 13 bases between the germline ends. Germline-derived CDR1 and CDR2 are SQVTM and ANQGSEA. CDR3 region: CSVVELQSYGYTF. In DNA form, the CDR3 reads TGCAGCGTTGTCGAATTACAGAGCTATGGCTACACCTTC. Drawing the rest from reference TRBV29-1 and TRBJ1-2, the complete variable domain is SAVISQKPSRDICQRGTSLTIQCQVDSQVTMMFWYRQQPGQSLTLIATANQGSEATYESGFVIDKFPISRPNLTFSTLTVSNMSPEDSSIYLCSVVELQSYGYTFGSGTRLTVV.

The rearrangement links TRBV29-1 to TRBJ1-2; D is unclear. The germline gives CDR1 SQVTM, CDR2 ANQGSEA. The CDR3 loop spans 13 amino acids. Trimming removed 2 bases at V and 4 bases at J, with 11 bases between. The CDR3 sequence is CSVELGRTYGYTF. CDR3 coding DNA: TGCAGCGTTGAACTGGGCAGAACCTATGGCTACACCTTC. The full variable domain, with the rest looked up from reference TRBV29-1 and TRBJ1-2, is SAVISQKPSRDICQRGTSLTIQCQVDSQVTMMFWYRQQPGQSLTLIATANQGSEATYESGFVIDKFPISRPNLTFSTLTVSNMSPEDSSIYLCSVELGRTYGYTFGSGTRLTVV.

This chain connects TRBV27 to TRBJ2-7, with 7 bases aligning to TRBD1. Germline V lookup: CDR1 MNHEY, CDR2 SMNVEV (reference sequence). V was clipped by 5 bases and J by 4 bases; unmatched bases: 5. This CDR3 is built from 13 residues. The CDR3 region has the DNA TGTGCCAGCAGTCCTACGGACAGGTACGAGCAGTACTTC. Protein: CASSPTDRYEQYF.

The chain carries TRBV28 and TRBJ2-3; D possibly matches TRBD1 or TRBD2 (6 bases each). Trimming cost V 2 bases and J 0 bases, with 27 bases left between them. The germline V gene encodes CDR1 MDHEN and CDR2 SYDVKM. This CDR3 is built from 21 residues. CDR3 coding DNA: TGTGCCAGCAGTTTACCTCTCTCTTCCCTAAAGGGGGGCATTAGCACAGATACGCAGTATTTT. Residues: CASSLPLSSLKGGISTDTQYF.

V gene TRBV27 combines with J gene TRBJ2-5; either TRBD1 or TRBD2 may supply D (7 bases each). Near its end, the DNA agrees better with TRBJ2-7, so the J call may be wrong. The CDR3 extends over 15 amino acids. The germline CDR1 and CDR2 sequences are MNHEY and SMNVEV (reference sequence). The DNA for the CDR3 is TGTGCCAGCAGTCAAAACCAGGGGGGGTTCCACGAGCAGTACTTC. Residues: CASSQNQGGFHEQYF.

This rearrangement joins TRBV18 to TRBJ1-4; the D gene is possibly TRBD1 (6 bases). The CDR3 has 19 residues. Germline lookup yields CDR1 KGHSH and CDR2 LQKENI. Trimming shortened V by 2 bases and J by 0 bases, and 19 bases separated the two germline ends. The CDR3: CASSPGGEVAPATNEKLFF. CDR3 bases: TGTGCCAGCTCACCAGGGGGCGAAGTCGCTCCTGCAACTAATGAAAAACTGTTTTTT.

The gene calls are TRBV14 and TRBJ2-5; D call uncertain. The CDR3 consists of 13 residues. The germline V gene encodes CDR1 SGHDN and CDR2 FVKESK. Trimming left V 4 bases short and J 4 bases short, with 10 bases between. Here the CDR3 DNA reads TGTGCCAGCAGCCCGTTATGGGTAGAGACCCAGTACTTC. Translated, it gives CASSPLWVETQYF. Looking up the rest from reference TRBV14 and TRBJ2-5 gives the full variable domain: EAGVTQFPSHSVIEKGQTVTLRCDPISGHDNLYWYRRVMGKEIKFLLHFVKESKQDESGMPNNRFLAERTGGTYSTLKVQPAELEDSGVYFCASSPLWVETQYFGPGTRLLVL.

This chain links TRBV27 with TRBJ2-1; 13 bases map to TRBD2. V lost 6 bases to trimming and J lost 8 bases; unmatched junction nucleotides: 10. CDR3 size: 16 residues. Germline V CDR1 and CDR2: MNHEY, SMNVEV (reference sequence). The DNA of the CDR3 is TGTGCCAGCAGGTTGAGTTCGGGACTAGCGGGATATGAGCAGTTCTTC. The encoded protein is CASRLSSGLAGYEQFF.

The rearrangement uses TRBV19 and TRBJ2-1; D unresolved. The germline CDR1 and CDR2 sequences are LNHDA and SQIVND (reference sequence). Trimming shortened V by 5 bases and J by 0 bases, and 8 bases separated the two germline ends. The length of the CDR3 is 14 residues. The CDR3 sequence is CASSLFSSYNEQFF. CDR3 DNA sequence: TGTGCCAGTAGTCTATTTAGCTCCTACAATGAGCAGTTCTTC.

The J gene is TRBJ2-7, the V gene TRBV5-1; D is possibly TRBD1 or TRBD2 (6 bases each). The CDR3 totals 14 residues. Trimming left V 1 base short and J 2 bases short, with 10 bases between. Looked up from germline, CDR1 is SGHRS and CDR2 is YFSETQ. The CDR3 DNA is TGCGCCAGCAGCTTGAGGGGGGCCACCTACGAGCAGTACTTC. It yields the protein CASSLRGATYEQYF.

This chain joins TRBV2 and TRBJ2-7, with D maybe TRBD1 (6 bases). CDR3 length: 15 residues. V was clipped by 4 bases and J by 4 bases, with 17 bases between them. Germline V gene sequence: CDR1 SNHLY, CDR2 FYNNEI. CDR3 region: CASSGGPPAYYEQYF. The CDR3 DNA follows: TGTGCCAGCAGTGGGGGGCCGCCGGCGTATTACGAGCAGTACTTC.

V usage is TRBV7-2 and J usage is TRBJ2-1; 9 bases are a match to TRBD2. The V segment lost 6 bases and the J segment 4 bases; nucleotides outside the gene matches: 13. The germline gives CDR1 SGHTA, CDR2 FQGNSA. CDR3 size: 17 residues. CDR3 in DNA: TGTGCCAGCAGACTCCCCGCCGGGACTAGCCATTACAATGAGCAGTTCTTC. This encodes CASRLPAGTSHYNEQFF.

Of note for this clone: The identical CDR3 is also encoded by other nucleotide sequences in the sample. This chain joins TRBV5-6 and TRBJ2-7; D is perhaps TRBD1 (6 bases). Germline loops: CDR1 SGHDT, CDR2 YYEEEE. V lost 4 bases and J 2 bases, leaving 16 bases between the germline ends. The CDR3 covers 15 residues. DNA of the CDR3: TGTGCCAGCAGCCTGGGGGCAGGTGGACCCTACGAGCAGTACTTC. Translated, it gives CASSLGAGGPYEQYF.